Listed here are 26 T cell receptor beta chains from one sample, sequenced in a study of neurological immune-mediated disorders. MiXCR was run by TCRdb on the 5' RACE reads, yielding one entry per CDR3 protein. The repertoire holds fewer than 85,000 distinct CDR3 sequences, with about 5.2% as singletons. Input material: PBMCs. The receptors stem from a woman younger than 45 with multiple sclerosis.

This clonotype was counted at least ten times. V gene TRBV11-2 combines with J gene TRBJ2-1, with TRBD2 identical over 8 bases. After removal of 5 bases from V and 9 bases from J, the junction contained 15 bases not matched to a gene. The length of the CDR3 is 16 residues. Germline V gene sequence: CDR1 SGHAT, CDR2 FQNNGV. The CDR3 DNA reads as TGTGCCAGCAGCCCTTACCCCATACTAGCGGTCGGTGAGCAGTTCTTC. It yields the protein CASSPYPILAVGEQFF.

The sample holds many counts of this clonotype. V and J are TRBV20-1 and TRBJ2-3, with D perhaps matching TRBD2 (5 bases). Germline loops: CDR1 DFQATT, CDR2 SNEGSKA (reference sequence). V lost 5 bases and J lost 0, with 12 bases in between. The CDR3 has 14 residues. The CDR3 coding sequence is TGCAGTGCTGGAGTGAGCGGAAGCACAGATACGCAGTATTTT. Amino acids: CSAGVSGSTDTQYF.

In its sample, this clonotype was seen many times. V usage is TRBV20-1 and J usage is TRBJ2-5; TRBD2 might be the D (5 bases). Trimming removed 3 bases from V and 4 bases from J, with 12 bases in between. The CDR3 is made up of 13 amino acids. Germline CDR1 reads DFQATT; CDR2 reads SNEGSKA (reference sequence). This CDR3 reads CSASRAGGETQYF. In nucleotides, the CDR3 is TGCAGTGCTAGCCGGGCGGGTGGAGAGACCCAGTACTTC.

This clonotype was detected only a few times. The chain recombines TRBV3-1 with TRBJ1-2; D unresolved. This CDR3 has 13 amino acids. Germline V gene lookup returns CDR1 LGHDT and CDR2 YNNKEL (reference sequence). Between the trimmed V and J ends, which lost 0 bases and 8 bases, there was a span of 10 bases. The DNA for the CDR3 is TGTGCCAGCAGCCAAGATGCCAGAGGGGGCTACACCTTC. This codes for CASSQDARGGYTF.

This clonotype was observed many times. This chain connects TRBV5-1 to TRBJ2-2; 7 bases are shared with TRBD1. From germline, CDR1 is SGHRS and CDR2 YFSETQ. The CDR3 has 14 residues. The trim removed 4 bases at V and 3 bases at J, leaving 3 bases unmatched. The CDR3 loop reads CASSRQGDTGELFF. The CDR3 bases are TGCGCCAGCAGCCGACAGGGAGACACCGGGGAGCTGTTTTTT.

V is TRBV27 and J is TRBJ2-7; D unresolved. The germline V gene encodes CDR1 MNHEY and CDR2 SMNVEV (reference sequence). This CDR3 is built from 14 residues. V lost 2 bases and J lost 2, with 10 bases in between. Here the CDR3 DNA reads TGTGCCAGCAGTTTACTCCGCCCTCCCTACGAGCAGTACTTC. This sequence encodes CASSLLRPPYEQYF.

Ten or more counts support this clonotype. This sequence joins TRBV7-8 and TRBJ1-1; D is uncertain. The CDR3 has 15 residues. Germline CDR1 and CDR2: SGHVS and FQNEAQ. V lost 5 bases to trimming and J lost 0 bases, with 13 bases between them. CDR3 nucleotides: TGTGCCAGCAGCCCATTTACCCGGATGAACACTGAAGCTTTCTTT. This translates into CASSPFTRMNTEAFF.

This chain joins TRBV20-1 and TRBJ2-5; D is unresolved. The CDR3 loop spans 11 amino acids. The V gene lost 0 bases and the J gene lost 3 bases, with 2 bases spanning the gap. Germline CDR1 reads DFQATT; CDR2 reads SNEGSKA (reference sequence). This chain's CDR3 is CSAREEETQYF. The CDR3 DNA follows: TGCAGTGCTAGAGAGGAAGAGACCCAGTACTTC.

V and J are TRBV20-1 and TRBJ2-1, with D hard to call. Germline V gives CDR1 DFQATT, CDR2 SNEGSKA (reference sequence). The germline V and J ends were trimmed by 0 bases and 0 bases, with 15 bases remaining between them. This CDR3 has 17 amino acids. The DNA for the CDR3 is TGCAGTGCTAGAGATGTGGCAGGCGACTTCTCCTACAATGAGCAGTTCTTC. Protein sequence: CSARDVAGDFSYNEQFF.

This clonotype was counted at least ten times. CDR3 bases: TGTGCCAGCAGCCCAGCCACGCCCCCGGGACTAGCCGACAATGAGCAGTTCTTC. Translated, it gives CASSPATPPGLADNEQFF. V is TRBV7-9 and J is TRBJ2-1, with TRBD2 identical over 9 bases. The V gene end was trimmed by 5 bases and the J gene end by 5 bases; junction bases not matched to a gene: 16. Germline lookup yields CDR1 SEHNR and CDR2 FQNEAQ (reference sequence). The CDR3 runs 18 residues.

This clonotype was counted ten times or more. The chain joins TRBV12-3 or TRBV12-4 to TRBJ2-3; 12 bases align to TRBD2. This CDR3 has 19 amino acids. V dropped 4 bases and J dropped 2; count of bases not matched to a gene: 13. The CDR3, as DNA: TGTGCCAGCAGTTCCCTAGCGGGGGGGGATACGAAATCCACAGATACGCAGTATTTT. Amino acid sequence: CASSSLAGGDTKSTDTQYF.

This clonotype occurred many times. V usage is TRBV5-1 and J usage is TRBJ2-1; TRBD1 matches 8 bases. The length of the CDR3 is 15 residues. CDR1 and CDR2 (germline): SGHRS, YFSETQ. V shed 1 base, J shed 6 bases, and the junction held 6 bases outside the gene matches. CDR3 bases: TGCGCCAGCAGCTTGCAGGGGGCGGTTCTCAATGAGCAGTTCTTC. It is translated as CASSLQGAVLNEQFF.

This clonotype was detected ten times or more. The chain is built from TRBV5-6 and TRBJ2-3, with 8 bases lining up with TRBD2. Germline CDR1 and CDR2: SGHDT and YYEEEE. The junction had 7 bases not matched to a gene; V was cut back by 5 bases and J by 5 bases. The CDR3 length is 14 residues. The DNA for the CDR3 is TGTGCCAGCAGATCGGGACTAGGGGGAGATACGCAGTATTTT. Amino acids: CASRSGLGGDTQYF.

This clonotype showed up many times. The chain is built from TRBV5-1 and TRBJ1-1; D unresolved. CDR1 SGHRS and CDR2 YFSETQ come from the germline V gene. Trimming took off 3 bases at V and 3 bases at J, with 3 bases between the two ends. This CDR3 is 11 amino acids long. CDR3 sequence: CASSYDTEAFF. The CDR3 nucleotides read TGCGCCAGCAGCTACGACACTGAAGCTTTCTTT.

This clonotype has more than one count but fewer than ten. This chain joins TRBV7-9 and TRBJ2-7; TRBD1 aligns across 8 bases. This CDR3 comprises 13 residues. The V gene end was trimmed by 8 bases and the J gene end by 0 bases; junction bases not matched to a gene: 3. Per germline, CDR1 SEHNR and CDR2 FQNEAQ (reference sequence). In DNA form, the CDR3 reads TGTGCCAGCCAGGGGGCCCCCTCCTACGAGCAGTACTTC. It specifies CASQGAPSYEQYF.

This clonotype was seen many times. This chain links TRBV20-1 with TRBJ1-5; D unresolved. The ends were cut back, 4 bases at V and 5 bases at J, with 9 bases in the middle. Germline CDR1 DFQATT, CDR2 SNEGSKA (reference sequence). CDR3 length: 12 residues. In DNA form, the CDR3 reads TGCAGTGCTAACCGACGGGATCAGCCCCAGCATTTT. It encodes CSANRRDQPQHF.

This clonotype has ten or more counts. The chain is built from TRBV5-1 and TRBJ2-1; 9 nucleotides line up with TRBD1. There are 16 residues in the CDR3. Per the germline V gene, CDR1 is SGHRS and CDR2 is YFSETQ. Trimming at V came to 2 bases and at J to 9 bases, leaving 12 bases not matched to a gene. CDR3 region: CASSFSSGQGRGEQFF. In nucleotides, the CDR3 is TGCGCCAGCAGCTTCTCTTCGGGACAGGGTAGGGGTGAGCAGTTCTTC. Supplemented by reference TRBV5-1 and TRBJ2-1, the full variable domain reads KAGVTQTPRYLIKTRGQQVTLSCSPISGHRSVSWYQQTPGQGLQFLFEYFSETQRNKGNFPGRFSGRQFSNSRSEMNVSTLELGDSALYLCASSFSSGQGRGEQFFGPGTRLTVL.

This clonotype appeared many times. This chain connects TRBV5-5 to TRBJ2-7; D unresolved. CDR1 is SGHKS, CDR2 YYEKEE, per germline (reference sequence). The CDR3 is 16 amino acids. Trimming removed 3 bases from V and 0 bases from J, with 16 bases in between. This CDR3 reads CASSSTPPLSSYEQYV. For the CDR3, the DNA is TGTGCCAGCAGCTCCACACCACCCCTAAGCTCCTACGAGCAGTACGTC.

Ten or more counts support this clonotype. Sequence at one end of the junction differs from germline and may be a read error. This sequence joins TRBV20-1 and TRBJ2-5; perhaps TRBD1 as D (6 bases). This CDR3 is 15 amino acids long. Germline lookup yields CDR1 DFQATT and CDR2 SNEGSKA (reference sequence). In DNA, the CDR3 is TGCAGTGCGAGAGACAGGACCGGGTCGCAAGAGACCCAGTACTTC. This encodes CSARDRTGSQETQYF.

This clonotype was seen at least ten times. This chain connects TRBV5-1 to TRBJ2-7; D may be TRBD1 (5 bases). Trimming cost V 6 bases and J 6 bases, with 22 bases left between them. This CDR3 has 15 amino acids. Germline V gene lookup returns CDR1 SGHRS and CDR2 YFSETQ. The CDR3 region has the DNA TGCGCCAGCACGATATATGTGGGAACAGGTACCGAGCAGTACGTC. This encodes CASTIYVGTGTEQYV.

There are many counts of this clonotype. This chain links TRBV12-3 or TRBV12-4 with TRBJ1-5, with D uncertain. CDR3 length: 16 residues. Trimming took off 2 bases at V and 6 bases at J, with 17 bases between the two ends. CDR3 loop: CASSLFLGGLVQPQHF. CDR3 nucleotide sequence: TGTGCCAGCAGTTTATTCCTGGGCGGGCTGGTTCAGCCCCAGCATTTT.

This clonotype was counted ten times or more. This chain uses TRBV6-4 with TRBJ2-1; D may be TRBD2 (5 bases). Trimming stripped 0 bases from V and 6 bases from J, with 12 bases between. There are 15 residues in the CDR3. Per the germline V gene, CDR1 is MRHNA and CDR2 is SNTAGT. For the CDR3, the DNA is TGTGCCAGCAGTGACTCTTTCGAGGGTAGCAATGAGCAGTTCTTC. Amino acid sequence: CASSDSFEGSNEQFF.

This clonotype was counted ten times or more. The rearrangement joins TRBV7-2 to TRBJ1-3; D may be TRBD1 (5 bases). Deletions cut 5 bases from V and 0 bases from J, with 14 bases between. Germline values: CDR1 SGHTA, CDR2 FQGNSA. This CDR3 comprises 16 residues. The CDR3 region is CASSPAGPSSGNTIYF. The CDR3 DNA is TGTGCCAGCAGCCCCGCGGGGCCATCCTCTGGAAACACCATATATTTT.

This clonotype was detected ten times or more. This rearrangement joins TRBV2 to TRBJ1-1; possibly TRBD1 for D (5 bases). V shed 2 bases and J shed 7 bases, with 11 bases lying between them. The CDR3 runs 13 residues. Germline V gene sequence: CDR1 SNHLY, CDR2 FYNNEI. CDR3 bases: TGTGCCAGCAGTGAACTGGGGACGGTTGAAGCTTTCTTT. Amino acid sequence: CASSELGTVEAFF.

This clonotype has just a few counts. The chain uses TRBV5-1 and TRBJ2-7; no clear D gene. CDR3 length: 13 amino acids. The V gene lost 1 base and the J gene lost 9 bases, with 14 bases spanning the gap. Germline CDR1 and CDR2: SGHRS and YFSETQ. CDR3 nucleotides: TGCGCCAGCAGCTTGTCTAACAACAAAGCGCAGTACTTC. It codes for CASSLSNNKAQYF.

This clonotype has a count of ten or more. V is TRBV15 and J is TRBJ2-1, with a possible D match to TRBD2 (5 bases). The CDR3 consists of 15 residues. Germline V gives CDR1 LNHNV, CDR2 YYDKDF (reference sequence). Between the trimmed V and J ends, which lost 1 base and 0 bases, there was a span of 7 bases. The CDR3 region is CATSRVAGSYNEQFF. The CDR3, as DNA: TGTGCCACCAGCAGAGTTGCGGGCTCCTACAATGAGCAGTTCTTC.